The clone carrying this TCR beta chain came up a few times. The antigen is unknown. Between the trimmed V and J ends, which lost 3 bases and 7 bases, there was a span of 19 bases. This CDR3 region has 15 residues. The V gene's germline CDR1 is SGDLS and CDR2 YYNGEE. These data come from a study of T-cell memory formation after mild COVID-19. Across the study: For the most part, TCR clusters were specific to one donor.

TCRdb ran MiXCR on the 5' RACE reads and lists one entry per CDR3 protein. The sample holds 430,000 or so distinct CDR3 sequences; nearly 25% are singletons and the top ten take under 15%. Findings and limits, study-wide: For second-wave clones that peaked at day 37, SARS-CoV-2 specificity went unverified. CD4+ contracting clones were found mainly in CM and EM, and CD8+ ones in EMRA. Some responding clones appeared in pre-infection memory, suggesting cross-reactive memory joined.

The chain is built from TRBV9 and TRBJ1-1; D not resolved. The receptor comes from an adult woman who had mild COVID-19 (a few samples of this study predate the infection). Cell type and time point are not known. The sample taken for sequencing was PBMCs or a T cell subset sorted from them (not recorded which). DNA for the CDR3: TGTGCCAGCAGCGCCGGGAGCCTCGTTATGAGTGAAGCTTTCTTT. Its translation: CASSAGSLVMSEAFF.